The text below deals with one TCR beta chain. In its sample, this clonotype was seen once. This receptor's antigen is unknown. No much larger clone exists at a distance of one base, and base qualities are not known. The entry originates in a study of identical twins (dated by TCRdb to the mid-2010s). For context, the study as a whole: The study deep-sequenced TCR alpha and beta repertoires from monozygotic twins, unrelated adults of various ages and cord blood to test whether fetal clonotypes persist. To rule out contamination, the twin experiments were replicated at different times with different library preparation protocols.

Counted from cysteine to phenylalanine, this CDR3 has 13 amino acids. Only the CDR3 region is kept as DNA, spanning 39 bases read in frame from base 1. In the germline V gene, CDR1 corresponds to SNHLY and CDR2 to FYNNEI. After removal of 7 bases from V and 7 bases from J, the junction retains 4 bases not matched to a gene. Library preparation used 5' RACE. Instrument used: Illumina HiSeq 2000. Template switching introduced a universal primer binding site; the final cDNA contained a unique molecular identifier, enabling accurate counting of TCR cDNA molecules. First-strand cDNA for TCR alpha and beta chains was synthesized from specific primers in the conserved constant-segment region. To control for contamination, every cDNA library was double barcoded, receiving both a SMART-Mk sample barcode and Illumina barcodes. TruSeq adapter sequences, together with Illumina sample barcodes, were added in two successive PCR steps. The Illumina HiSeq platform was used with custom primers to sequence TCR alpha and beta cDNA libraries. From the authors' description of their analysis: MiGEC was used to process raw reads and extract unique molecular identifiers, and MiXCR was used to find CDR3 positions. For each individual, recombination models were inferred using an EM algorithm with the repgenHMM and IGoR tools. Shared clonotypes were analyzed with the tcR package in R, and sharing was normalized by the product of cloneset sizes. To study raw recombination free of thymic and clonal selection effects, out-of-frame nonproductive sequences were analyzed. TCRdb's own reprocessing of the public reads used fastp at Q25 and MiXCR and kept productive beta chains. Each record represents a unique CDR3 protein, reported with the most common genes and DNA among its rows. The authors' filters were not applied to this entry. For this sample the table gives more than 1.5 million distinct CDR3 sequences, of which about 31% were detected only once. The ten largest make up roughly 0.3% of the sample.

Paper-wide results and their limitations: Abundant cord blood beta clonotypes carried fewer insertions; young adult naive repertoires showed a weaker similar trend, while memory repertoires showed none. Invariant T cells such as MAIT and iNKT could partly confound zero-insertion analyses, though diverse VJ usage argued against this for most clonotypes. In monozygotic twins, recombination models systematically underestimated out-of-frame TCR alpha sharing, but the models matched the sharing seen between unrelated individuals. In beta out-of-frame sequences, excess twin sharing was weaker, because having fewer shared sequences lowered the signal-to-noise ratio. Because the same donors could not be followed over many years, conclusions were based on cross-sectional statistical analysis. Out-of-frame TCR alpha sequences shared between twins showed an excess of low generation-probability sequences compared with coincidental sharing between unrelated individuals.

All donors were healthy Caucasians. Here the chain combines TRBV2 and TRBJ1-5; TRBD1 agrees with 10 junctional bases. The TCR originated in a newborn girl in good health. Source material: cord blood. In nucleotide form, the sequence is TGTGCCAGCACCGGACAGGGGGGGCAGCCCCAGCATTTT. The translation is CASTGQGGQPQHF.